The 15 T cell receptor beta chains below all came from one sample that was sequenced in a study of T cell repertoires in cytomegalovirus infection. MiXCR was run by TCRdb on the reads, yielding one entry per CDR3 protein. The data hold around 450,000 distinct CDR3 sequences, with approximately 31% observed a single time. Sequenced sample: PBMCs. These TCRs come from a human donor in good health (CMV status not recorded). Some clones in this sample may be carry-over from other donors' samples.

The chain has TRBV19 and TRBJ2-2; the D is unclear. The CDR3 is 11 residues long. V lost 7 bases and J lost 3, with 3 bases in between. CDR1 is LNHDA and CDR2 is SQIVND in the germline V gene (reference sequence). The CDR3: CASIHTGELFF. The DNA of the CDR3 is TGTGCCAGTATTCACACCGGGGAGCTGTTTTTT.

In its sample, this clonotype was seen a few times. This sequence joins TRBV27 and TRBJ2-3, with a tentative D call TRBD2 (6 bases). The CDR3 contains 18 residues. V lost 6 bases and J lost 1, with 23 bases in between. Germline assignment: CDR1 MNHEY and CDR2 SMNVEV (reference sequence). The CDR3 DNA is TGTGCCAGCAGCCGTTTCCTCTCGGGAGCGAGGGGCACAGATACGCAGTATTTT. This sequence encodes CASSRFLSGARGTDTQYF.

At least ten counts were recorded for this clonotype. This chain uses TRBV5-1 with TRBJ1-3; D is unclear. Trimming removed 0 bases at V and 0 bases at J, with 7 bases between. Germline V CDR1 and CDR2: SGHRS, YFSETQ. The CDR3 spans 15 residues. The CDR3 is CASSLDVNSGNTIYF. The CDR3 DNA is TGCGCCAGCAGCTTGGATGTGAACTCTGGAAACACCATATATTTT.

The chain combines TRBV4-3 with TRBJ2-5; 11 nucleotides align to TRBD2. This CDR3 comprises 17 residues. Germline V gene data show CDR1 as LGHNA and CDR2 as YSLEER. The V segment lost 1 base and the J segment 2 bases; nucleotides outside the gene matches: 6. CDR3 sequence: CASSQGRRLAGQETQYF. The DNA for the CDR3 is TGCGCCAGCAGCCAAGGAAGGAGACTAGCGGGGCAAGAGACCCAGTACTTC.

The rearrangement links TRBV5-1 to TRBJ1-1; TRBD1 might be the D (5 bases). The V gene lost 2 bases and the J gene lost 1 base, with 24 bases spanning the gap. This CDR3 contains 19 residues. Germline CDR1 is SGHRS and CDR2 is YFSETQ. CDR3 coding DNA: TGCGCCAGCAGCTTCTCCTCGGGACGGATGGGCAGAGGGAACACTGAAGCTTTCTTT. Translation: CASSFSSGRMGRGNTEAFF.

Note on this clonotype: A much larger clone differs by one base, so this may be a read error. CDR3 DNA sequence: TGTGCCAGCAGTTACCTACCCTTTCGGGCGAGCTCCTACAATGATCAGTTCTTC. This sequence encodes CASSYLPFRASSYNDQFF. The gene calls are TRBV6-5 and TRBJ2-1; D not certain. Per the germline V gene, CDR1 is MNHEY and CDR2 is SVGAGI. The CDR3 spans 18 residues.

This clonotype was found many times. The chain links TRBV20-1 to TRBJ1-5; D unresolved. The germline CDR1 and CDR2 sequences are DFQATT and SNEGSKA (reference sequence). The CDR3 extends over 16 amino acids. V lost 6 bases, J lost 0 bases, and 18 bases lay in between. The CDR3 region has the DNA TGCAGTGCCGAAGCTCTGGCGGGGAATAGCAATCAGCCCCAGCATTTT. Translating gives CSAEALAGNSNQPQHF.

A word on this clonotype: This may be a read error: a much more frequent sequence differs by one nucleotide. CDR3 sequence (DNA): TGTGCCAGCCGTTTAGACAGGGGGCGTTCACCCCTCCACTTT. This sequence encodes CASRLDRGRSPLHF. The V gene is TRBV12-3 or TRBV12-4, the J gene TRBJ1-6, with 10 positions matching TRBD1. The CDR3 is made up of 14 amino acids.

The V call is TRBV5-1, the J call TRBJ1-1; D perhaps matches TRBD1 (5 bases). The V end lost 3 bases, the J end lost 0 bases, and 12 bases lay between the germline ends. The length of the CDR3 is 15 residues. The V gene's germline CDR1 is SGHRS and CDR2 YFSETQ. The CDR3 is CASSSPAGLNTEAFF. The CDR3 coding sequence is TGCGCCAGCAGCTCTCCGGCAGGGCTGAACACTGAAGCTTTCTTT.

Notes on this clonotype: One base away lies a much larger clone, so this may be a sequencing read error. The rearrangement joins TRBV7-6 to TRBJ2-7, with TRBD2 identical over 10 bases. This CDR3 contains 17 residues. Germline loops: CDR1 SGHVS, CDR2 FNYEAQ. In DNA, the CDR3 is TGTGCCAGCAGCTTAGGGACTAGCGGTCCCTCGGCGTACGAGCAGTCCTTC. Protein sequence: CASSLGTSGPSAYEQSF.

This clonotype was found once. This chain connects TRBV20-1 to TRBJ1-5; 7 bases match TRBD1. V lost 2 bases to trimming and J lost 0 bases; unmatched junction nucleotides: 7. The CDR3 is made up of 16 amino acids. Per the germline V gene, CDR1 is DFQATT and CDR2 is SNEGSKA (reference sequence). DNA of the CDR3: TGCAGTGCTAGAACTGTACAGGGGTATAGCAATCAGCCCCAGCATTTT. This translates into CSARTVQGYSNQPQHF.

This clonotype has only a few counts. This chain connects TRBV20-1 to TRBJ2-4; D is tentatively TRBD1 or TRBD2 (5 bases each). The CDR3 runs 12 residues. Germline V gene sequence: CDR1 DFQATT, CDR2 SNEGSKA (reference sequence). CDR3 amino acids: CSLAYGTNIQYF. Here the CDR3 DNA reads TGCAGCCTGGCATACGGGACGAACATTCAGTACTTC.

For this clonotype: Given a much more abundant clone one base away, this may be a read error. The rearrangement uses TRBV7-6 and TRBJ2-1, with D perhaps TRBD2 (5 bases). Trimming shortened V by 3 bases and J by 8 bases, and 14 bases separated the two germline ends. Germline assignment: CDR1 SGHVS and CDR2 FNYEAQ. The CDR3 has 14 residues. CDR3 residues: CASSFQRCLDEQFF. In DNA form, the CDR3 reads TGTGCCAGCAGCTTCCAGCGGTGCCTGGATGAGCAGTTCTTC.

A remark on this clonotype: It may be a read error: a sequence one base away is much more abundant. This chain uses TRBV7-2 with TRBJ1-1; D possibly corresponds to TRBD1 (5 bases). The CDR3 has 14 residues. CDR1 is SGHTA, CDR2 FQGNSA, per germline. The CDR3 loop is CARSLFAGGTEAFF. DNA of the CDR3: TGTGCCAGAAGCTTATTCGCTGGGGGGACTGAAGCTTTCTTT.

The chain is built from TRBV7-9 and TRBJ1-5, with TRBD1 matching 10 bases. This CDR3 comprises 14 residues. V trimming: 5 bases; J trimming: 6 bases; junction bases outside the gene matches: 4. Germline V gene sequence: CDR1 SEHNR, CDR2 FQNEAQ (reference sequence). CDR3 coding DNA: TGTGCCAGCAGCGAGGGACAGGGGTTTCAGCCCCAGCATTTT. It yields the protein CASSEGQGFQPQHF.